These T cell receptor beta chains were read from a single sample in a study of T cell changes during pregnancy in multiple sclerosis. Using immunoSEQ multiplex PCR, the repertoire was profiled, and TCRdb retains in-frame clones only, with some absent. The repertoire consists of some 60,000 clones, with approximately 90% occurring once and the leading ten covering roughly 3.6%. Specimen: peripheral blood, collected after pregnancy. All receptors derive from a female donor in good health, enrolled as a control in a pregnancy study. Each CDR3 is given with its conserved first and last residue. Fields, in order: V gene, clone size, D gene, J gene, CDR3 DNA, CDR3 protein. D genes are given only for firm matches. Where a row states a size, it is once, few, many or the class of an expanded clone; other rows omit it.

TRBV5-1	once	TRBD2	TRBJ2-1	TGCGCCAGCAGCGGCGTAGCGGGGGGGCATCCGCAGTTCTTC	CASSGVAGGHPQFF
TRBV7-2	.	.	TRBJ1-2	TGTGCCAGCAGCTTAGCCGGGAGTGGCTACACCTTC	CASSLAGSGYTF
TRBV7-9	.	.	TRBJ1-1	TGTGCCAGCAGACCCACTAACACTGAAGCTTTCTTT	CASRPTNTEAFF
TRBV7-9	.	.	TRBJ1-6	TGTGCCAGCAGCTTAATTCCGGGCTCCTATAATTCACCCCTCCACTTT	CASSLIPGSYNSPLHF
TRBV19	.	.	TRBJ2-7	TGTGCCAGTATGCGTAGCGTGGCAGGCTCCTACGAGCAGTACTTC	CASMRSVAGSYEQYF
TRBV6-5	.	.	TRBJ1-2	TGTGCCAGCAGTACAGGGAATGGCTACACCTTC	CASSTGNGYTF
TRBV30	.	.	TRBJ1-3	TGTGCCTGGAGTGTACGTTGGGGGCTTGGTGGAAACACCATATATTTT	CAWSVRWGLGGNTIYF
TRBV4-1	.	TRBD1	TRBJ2-2	TGCGCCAGCAGCCAGGGGACAGGGGGTAACACCGGGGAGCTGTTTTTT	CASSQGTGGNTGELFF
TRBV18	.	.	TRBJ1-2	TGTGCCAGCTCACAACAACAGGGCCTTGGCGGCTACACCTTC	CASSQQQGLGGYTF
TRBV6-1	.	TRBD2	TRBJ2-2	TGTGCCAGCAGTGTGTTAGCGGGAAATCTCGGGGAGCTGTTTTTT	CASSVLAGNLGELFF
TRBV4-3	.	.	TRBJ1-6	TGCGCCAGCAGCCAAGATCTCAGGCAGGGAAGCTCCTATAATTCACCCCTCCACTTT	CASSQDLRQGSSYNSPLHF
TRBV28	.	.	TRBJ1-1	TGTGCCAGCAGTCCATCGGGCTTGGGGCTACAGGGCATGAACACTGAAGCTTTCTTT	CASSPSGLGLQGMNTEAFF
TRBV7-2	few	TRBD1	TRBJ2-7	TGTGCCAGCAGCGCCCGGGACAGGGGGCTCTACGAGCAGTACTTC	CASSARDRGLYEQYF
TRBV6-1	few	.	TRBJ2-3	TGTGCCAGCAACTGGAGGGGAGATACGCAGTATTTT	CASNWRGDTQYF
TRBV7-3	.	TRBD2	TRBJ2-1	TGTGCCAGCAGCCTCCGGGAGGTAGCGGGAGCCCCCTCCTACAATGAGCAGTTCTTC	CASSLREVAGAPSYNEQFF
TRBV11-1	.	.	TRBJ2-7	TGTGCCAGCAGCTACGGCAGGGACTACGAGCAGTACTTC	CASSYGRDYEQYF
TRBV6-6	.	.	TRBJ2-7	TGTGCCAGCAGTTACAAGGGGCCCACCTACGAGCAGTACTTC	CASSYKGPTYEQYF
TRBV7-9	.	.	TRBJ2-7	TGTGCCAGCAGCTCCGACAGGTCCGAGCAGTACTTC	CASSSDRSEQYF
TRBV4-2	once	TRBD1	TRBJ1-1	TGTGCCAGCAGCCAAGAGTCAGGGGGTCGGACTGAAGCTTTCTTT	CASSQESGGRTEAFF
TRBV5-4	once	TRBD1	TRBJ1-1	TGTGCCAGCAGCCCAACGGACAGGGGCAACACTGAAGCTTTCTTT	CASSPTDRGNTEAFF
TRBV28	.	TRBD1	TRBJ1-2	TGTGCCAGCAGTCTTGGGACAGGCAGTGGAGACTATGGCTACACCTTC	CASSLGTGSGDYGYTF
TRBV7-2	.	.	TRBJ1-6	TGTGCCAGCAGCTTAAGGTCTACAGCCCCAAATTCACCCCTCCACTTT	CASSLRSTAPNSPLHF
TRBV5-5	.	.	TRBJ1-1	TGTGCCAGCAGAACGGGACTCCTGAACACTGAAGCTTTCTTT	CASRTGLLNTEAFF
TRBV7-9	.	.	TRBJ2-7	TGTGCCAGCAGCTTACAGGTGGGGCCCTACGAGCAGTACTTC	CASSLQVGPYEQYF
TRBV7-2	.	TRBD1	TRBJ1-2	TGTGCCAGCAGCCGACAGGGGGGAATTTACTACACCTTC	CASSRQGGIYYTF
TRBV5-6	.	.	TRBJ2-5	TGTGCCAGCAGCTTGGTCGCAACGCGAGAGACCCAGTACTTC	CASSLVATRETQYF
TRBV9	.	.	TRBJ1-1	TGTGCCAGCAGCGTAGGACAAGGGGTCACTGAAGCTTTCTTT	CASSVGQGVTEAFF
TRBV4-1	.	.	TRBJ1-5	TGCGCCAGCAGCCAAGTACGGAGACCCTCTAGCAATCAGCCCCAGCATTTT	CASSQVRRPSSNQPQHF
TRBV28	.	.	TRBJ1-1	TGTGCCAGCAGTGTAGATAGAGGAGCTTTCTTT	CASSVDRGAFF
TRBV7-2	.	.	TRBJ1-1	TGTGCCAGCAGCATCCGGGGACAGAACACTGAAGCTTTCTTT	CASSIRGQNTEAFF
TRBV9	.	.	TRBJ2-7	TGTGCCAGCAGCGTAGGATCGGGGAGCTCCTACGAGCAGTACTTC	CASSVGSGSSYEQYF
TRBV7-6	.	.	TRBJ1-4	TGTGCCAGCAGCTTAGGGCAGACTAATGAAAAACTGTTTTTT	CASSLGQTNEKLFF
TRBV18	.	.	TRBJ1-1	TGTGCCAGCTCACCGACAGTGAACACTGAAGCTTTCTTT	CASSPTVNTEAFF
TRBV19	.	.	TRBJ1-4	TGTGCCAGCGGGGGGTTGGCTAATGAAAAACTGTTTTTT	CASGGLANEKLFF
TRBV15	.	TRBD2	TRBJ2-1	TGTGCCACCAGCAGAGAACTACTAGCGGCTGACAATGAGCAGTTCTTC	CATSRELLAADNEQFF
TRBV4-1	.	.	TRBJ1-5	TGCGCCAGCAGCCAAGTCCCAGGGAATCAGCCCCAGCATTTT	CASSQVPGNQPQHF
TRBV12-5	once	.	TRBJ1-2	TGTGCTAGTGCTTTACAGGAAAACTATGGCTACACCTTC	CASALQENYGYTF
TRBV20-1	.	.	TRBJ1-2	TGCAGTGCTAGAGATAATGGCTACACCTTC	CSARDNGYTF
TRBV30	.	.	TRBJ1-1	TGTGCCTGGAGCCCCGGGACACGGACCATTCGGGCTTTCTTT	CAWSPGTRTIRAFF
TRBV7-9	.	.	TRBJ1-1	TGTGCCAGCAGCTTAGTGGGAGGCCTTGAAGCTTTCTTT	CASSLVGGLEAFF
TRBV29-1	.	TRBD2	TRBJ2-3	TGCAGCGTTGACCTAGCGGGGCGCACAGATACGCAGTATTTT	CSVDLAGRTDTQYF
TRBV7-9	.	.	TRBJ1-1	TGTGCCAGCAGCTTTGCAGGGGACACTGAAGCTTTCTTT	CASSFAGDTEAFF
TRBV5-5	.	.	TRBJ2-1	TGTGCCAGCAGCTTGAGGACGGCCCGGGGAGAGCAGTTCTTC	CASSLRTARGEQFF
TRBV19	.	TRBD2	TRBJ2-2	TGTGCCAGTAGGATACTAGCGGGGGGGCCGACCGGGGAGCTGTTTTTT	CASRILAGGPTGELFF
TRBV7-3	.	TRBD1	TRBJ2-1	TGTGCCAGCAGCGCCTCGTACGGGACAGGGACCTACAATGAGCAGTTCTTC	CASSASYGTGTYNEQFF
TRBV28	.	.	TRBJ1-2	TGTGCCAGCAGTTTATTAAACTATGGCTACACCTTC	CASSLLNYGYTF
TRBV6-5	.	.	TRBJ1-4	TGTGCCAGCACCCCTAGAGGGCCCGGCAATGAAAAACTGTTTTTT	CASTPRGPGNEKLFF
TRBV7-9	.	TRBD1	TRBJ1-1	TGTGCCAGCAGCTTAGGCCCAGGGGGTGAAACTGAAGCTTTCTTT	CASSLGPGGETEAFF
TRBV27	.	.	TRBJ2-2	TGTGCCAGCAGTCGCCGTAGGAGTTCGGGCACCGGGGAGCTGTTTTTT	CASSRRRSSGTGELFF
TRBV29-1	.	TRBD2	TRBJ2-7	TGCAGCGTCGTGGGACTAGCGGACGACGAGCAGTACTTC	CSVVGLADDEQYF